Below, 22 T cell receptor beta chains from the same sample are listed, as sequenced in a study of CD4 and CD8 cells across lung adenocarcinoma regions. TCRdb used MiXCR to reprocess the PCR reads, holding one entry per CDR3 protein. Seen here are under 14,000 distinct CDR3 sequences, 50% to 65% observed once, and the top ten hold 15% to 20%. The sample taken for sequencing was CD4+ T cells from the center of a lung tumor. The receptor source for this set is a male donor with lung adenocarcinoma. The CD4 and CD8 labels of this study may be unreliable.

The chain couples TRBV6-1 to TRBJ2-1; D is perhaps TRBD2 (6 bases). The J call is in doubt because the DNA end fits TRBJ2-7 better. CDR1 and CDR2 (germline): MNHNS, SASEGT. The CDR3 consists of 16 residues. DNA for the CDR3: TGTGCCAGCAGTGAAAGGAGGGGCCCTTTCTCCTACGAGCAGTACTTC. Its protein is CASSERRGPFSYEQYF.

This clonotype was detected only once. The CDR3 reads CASSYTTGGLIGGELFF. As DNA, the CDR3 is TGTGCCAGCAGTTACACGACAGGGGGTTTGATCGGCGGGGAGCTGTTTTTT. V and J are TRBV6-2 or TRBV6-3 and TRBJ2-2; TRBD1 matches at 9 bases. J lost 7 bases, V lost 2 bases, and 11 bases had no gene match. The CDR3 spans 17 residues. Germline CDR1 MNHEY, CDR2 SVGEGT.

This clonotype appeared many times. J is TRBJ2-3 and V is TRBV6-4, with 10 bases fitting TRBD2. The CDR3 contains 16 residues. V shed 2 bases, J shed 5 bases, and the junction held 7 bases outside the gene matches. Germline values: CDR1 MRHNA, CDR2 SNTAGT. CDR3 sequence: CASSDVAGGSIDTQYF. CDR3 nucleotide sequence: TGTGCCAGCAGTGACGTAGCGGGAGGCTCCATAGATACGCAGTATTTT.

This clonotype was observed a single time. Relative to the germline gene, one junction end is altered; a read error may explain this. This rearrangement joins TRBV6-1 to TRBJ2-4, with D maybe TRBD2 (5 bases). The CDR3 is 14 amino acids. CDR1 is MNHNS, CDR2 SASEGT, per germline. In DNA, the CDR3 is TGTGCCAGCACCCTACGGGGAGCCAAAAACACTCAGTACTTC. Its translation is CASTLRGAKNTQYF.

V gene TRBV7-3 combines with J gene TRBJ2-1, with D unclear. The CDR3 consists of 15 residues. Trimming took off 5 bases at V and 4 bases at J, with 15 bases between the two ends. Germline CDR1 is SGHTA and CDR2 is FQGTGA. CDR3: CASSPNPETYNEQFF. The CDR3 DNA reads TGTGCCAGCAGCCCGAATCCGGAGACGTACAATGAGCAGTTCTTC.

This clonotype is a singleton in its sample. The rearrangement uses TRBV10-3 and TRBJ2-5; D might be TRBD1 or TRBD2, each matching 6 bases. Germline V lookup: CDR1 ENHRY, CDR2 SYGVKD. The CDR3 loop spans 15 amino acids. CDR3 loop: CSGGDGGRAQETQYF. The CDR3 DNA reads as TGTTCCGGGGGCGACGGGGGCCGTGCCCAAGAGACCCAGTACTTC.

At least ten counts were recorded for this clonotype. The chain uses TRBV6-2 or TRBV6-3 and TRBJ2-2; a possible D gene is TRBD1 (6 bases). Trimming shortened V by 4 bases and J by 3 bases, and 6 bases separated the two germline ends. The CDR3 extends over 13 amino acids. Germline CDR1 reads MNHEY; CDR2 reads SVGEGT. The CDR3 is CASSSGDTGELFF. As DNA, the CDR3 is TGTGCCAGCAGTTCAGGGGACACCGGGGAGCTGTTTTTT.

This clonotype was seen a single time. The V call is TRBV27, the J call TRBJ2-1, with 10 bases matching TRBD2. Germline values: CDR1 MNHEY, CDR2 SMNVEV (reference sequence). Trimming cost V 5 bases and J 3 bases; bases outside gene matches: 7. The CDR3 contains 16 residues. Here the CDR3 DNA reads TGTGCCAGCAGTCCCAAACTAGCGGGAAGCTACAATGAGCAGTTCTTC. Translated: CASSPKLAGSYNEQFF.

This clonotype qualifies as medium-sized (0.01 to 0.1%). CDR3 DNA: TGTGCCAGCAGCCTCGGACTAGACAACATTCAGTACTTC. Protein: CASSLGLDNIQYF. This sequence joins TRBV14 and TRBJ2-4; 7 nucleotides line up with TRBD2. There are 13 residues in the CDR3. Per germline, CDR1 SGHDN and CDR2 FVKESK. J lost 7 bases, V lost 4 bases, and 4 bases had no gene match.

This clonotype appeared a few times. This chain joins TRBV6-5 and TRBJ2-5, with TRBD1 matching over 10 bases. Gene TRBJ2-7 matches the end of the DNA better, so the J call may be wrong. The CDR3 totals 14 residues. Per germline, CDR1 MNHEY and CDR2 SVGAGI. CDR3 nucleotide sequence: TGTGCCAGCAGTTACCGGGACAGGGGCTACGAGCAGTACTTC. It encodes CASSYRDRGYEQYF.

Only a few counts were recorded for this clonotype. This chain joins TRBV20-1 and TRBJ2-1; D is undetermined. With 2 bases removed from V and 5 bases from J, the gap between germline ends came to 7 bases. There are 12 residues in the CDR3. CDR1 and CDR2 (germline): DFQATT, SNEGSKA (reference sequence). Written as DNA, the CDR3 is TGCAGTGCTAGAATCCTTGACAATGAGCAGTTCTTC. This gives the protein CSARILDNEQFF.

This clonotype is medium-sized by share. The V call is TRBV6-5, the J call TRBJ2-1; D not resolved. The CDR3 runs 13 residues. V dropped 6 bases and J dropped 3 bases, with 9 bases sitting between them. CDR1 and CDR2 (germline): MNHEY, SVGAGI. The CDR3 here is CASSNINYNEQFF. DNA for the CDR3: TGTGCCAGCAGCAATATCAACTACAATGAGCAGTTCTTC.

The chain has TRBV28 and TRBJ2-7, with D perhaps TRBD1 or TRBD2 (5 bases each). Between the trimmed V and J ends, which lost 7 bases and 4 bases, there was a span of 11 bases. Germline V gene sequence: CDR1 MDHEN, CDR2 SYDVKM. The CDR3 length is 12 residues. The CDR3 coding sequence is TGTGCCAGCACCTTTGGGGGTTACGAGCAGTACTTC. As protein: CASTFGGYEQYF.

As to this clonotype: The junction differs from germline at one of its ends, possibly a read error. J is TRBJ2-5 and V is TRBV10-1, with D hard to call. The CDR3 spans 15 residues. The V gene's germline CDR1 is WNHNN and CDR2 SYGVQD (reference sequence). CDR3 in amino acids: CARGDGGRDKDTQYF. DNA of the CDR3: TGCGCCAGGGGTGACGGTGGCCGTGACAAAGATACCCAGTACTTC.

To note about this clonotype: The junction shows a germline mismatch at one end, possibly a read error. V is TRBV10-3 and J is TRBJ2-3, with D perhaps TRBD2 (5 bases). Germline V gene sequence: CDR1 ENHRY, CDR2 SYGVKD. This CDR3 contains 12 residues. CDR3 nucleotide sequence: TGTGCCATCAGTGAGTTCGGGGATATGCAGTATTTC. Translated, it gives CAISEFGDMQYF.

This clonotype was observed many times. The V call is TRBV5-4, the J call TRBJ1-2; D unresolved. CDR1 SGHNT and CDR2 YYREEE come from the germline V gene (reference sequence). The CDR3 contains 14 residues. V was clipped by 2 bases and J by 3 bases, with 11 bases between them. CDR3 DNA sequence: TGTGCCAGCAGCTTTTCCACAGTCGACTATGGCTACACCTTC. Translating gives CASSFSTVDYGYTF.

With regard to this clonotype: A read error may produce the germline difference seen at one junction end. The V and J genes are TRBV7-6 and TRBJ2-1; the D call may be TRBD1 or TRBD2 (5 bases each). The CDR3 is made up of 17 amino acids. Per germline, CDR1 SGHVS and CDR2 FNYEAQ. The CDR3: CASSCVSGQGAKNTQYF. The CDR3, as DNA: TGTGCCAGCAGCTGCGTCTCGGGGCAGGGAGCCAAAAACACGCAGTATTTC.

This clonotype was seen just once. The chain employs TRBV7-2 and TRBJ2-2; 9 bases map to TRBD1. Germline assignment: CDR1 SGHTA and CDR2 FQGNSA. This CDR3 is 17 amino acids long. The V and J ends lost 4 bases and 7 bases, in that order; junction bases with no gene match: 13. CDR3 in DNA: TGTGCCAGCAGCTCCCTGGGACAGGGTTATAATATCGGGGAGCTGTTTTTT. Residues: CASSSLGQGYNIGELFF. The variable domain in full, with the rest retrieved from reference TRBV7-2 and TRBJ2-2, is GAGVSQSPSNKVTEKGKDVELRCDPISGHTALYWYRQSLGQGLEFLIYFQGNSAPDKSGLPSDRFSAERTGGSVSTLTIQRTQQEDSAVYLCASSSLGQGYNIGELFFGEGSRLTVL.

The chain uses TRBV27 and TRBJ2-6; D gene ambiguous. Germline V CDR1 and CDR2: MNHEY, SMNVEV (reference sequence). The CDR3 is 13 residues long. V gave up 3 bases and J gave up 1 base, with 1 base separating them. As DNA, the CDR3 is TGTGCCAGCAGTTTTTCTGGGGCCAACGTCCTGACTTTC. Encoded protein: CASSFSGANVLTF.

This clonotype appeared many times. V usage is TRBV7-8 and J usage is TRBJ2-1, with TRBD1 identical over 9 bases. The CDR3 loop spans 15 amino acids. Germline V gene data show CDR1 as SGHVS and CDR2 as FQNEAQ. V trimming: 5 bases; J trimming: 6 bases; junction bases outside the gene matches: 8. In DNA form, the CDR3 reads TGTGCCAGCAGCAAAGACAGGGGGTTGGGCAATGAGCAGTTCTTC. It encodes CASSKDRGLGNEQFF.

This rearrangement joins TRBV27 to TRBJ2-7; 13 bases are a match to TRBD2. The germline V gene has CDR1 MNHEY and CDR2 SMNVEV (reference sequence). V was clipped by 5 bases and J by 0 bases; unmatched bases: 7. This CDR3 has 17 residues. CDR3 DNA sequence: TGTGCCAGCAGTCCCGGGACTAGCGGGGAAAGCTCCTACGAGCAGTACTTC. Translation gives CASSPGTSGESSYEQYF.

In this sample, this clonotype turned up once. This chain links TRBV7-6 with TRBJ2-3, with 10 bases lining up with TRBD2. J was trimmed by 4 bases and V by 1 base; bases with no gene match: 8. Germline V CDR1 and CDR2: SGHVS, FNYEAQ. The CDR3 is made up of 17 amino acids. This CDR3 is CASSLGASGSGADTQYF. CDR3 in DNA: TGTGCCAGCAGCTTAGGAGCTAGCGGGAGTGGTGCAGATACGCAGTATTTT.